The 9 T cell receptor beta chains listed next were all sequenced from one sample in a study of T-cell reconstitution after alpha-beta-depleted transplantation in children. Unique molecular identifiers were incorporated during preparation of the TCRbeta library. MiXCR was run by TCRdb on the PCR reads, yielding one entry per CDR3 protein. This sample has over 550,000 distinct CDR3 sequences, with roughly 10% found just once. The specimen comprised PBMCs from the stem cell graft donor, sampled from the stem cell graft. These TCRs come from a human donor who donated a stem cell graft to a child with acute myeloid leukemia.

This clonotype was counted many times. The chain uses TRBV29-1 and TRBJ1-1; D is unclear. CDR1 and CDR2 (germline): SQVTM, ANQGSEA. V gave up 4 bases and J gave up 7 bases, with 19 bases separating them. The CDR3 loop spans 14 amino acids. This CDR3 is CSVGMGAHSSEAFF. CDR3 nucleotides: TGCAGCGTTGGTATGGGAGCTCATTCTAGTGAAGCTTTCTTT. The full variable domain, with the rest looked up from reference TRBV29-1 and TRBJ1-1, is SAVISQKPSRDICQRGTSLTIQCQVDSQVTMMFWYRQQPGQSLTLIATANQGSEATYESGFVIDKFPISRPNLTFSTLTVSNMSPEDSSIYLCSVGMGAHSSEAFFGQGTRLTVV.

The V and J genes are TRBV20-1 and TRBJ2-1; 13 bases line up with TRBD2. The CDR3 loop spans 14 amino acids. The V and J ends lost 6 bases and 9 bases, in that order; junction bases with no gene match: 8. CDR1 is DFQATT and CDR2 is SNEGSKA in the germline V gene (reference sequence). The CDR3 DNA follows: TGCAGTGCAACCCGGACTAGCGGGAGCACTGAGCAGTTCTTC. Its protein product is CSATRTSGSTEQFF.

This clonotype was counted at least ten times. The chain uses TRBV5-1 and TRBJ2-3; 10 nucleotides agree with TRBD2. The CDR3 is made up of 15 amino acids. The germline gives CDR1 SGHRS, CDR2 YFSETQ. V gave up 3 bases and J gave up 6 bases; unmatched junction bases: 7. The CDR3 region is CASSSVLAGADTQYF. CDR3 DNA sequence: TGCGCCAGCAGCTCCGTTCTAGCGGGAGCGGATACGCAGTATTTT.

The V and J genes are TRBV7-2 and TRBJ2-6, with D perhaps assigned TRBD1 or TRBD2 (5 bases each). There are 16 residues in the CDR3. V was cut by 1 base and J by 4 bases, with 11 bases left in between. Per germline, CDR1 SGHTA and CDR2 FQGNSA. The CDR3 region is CASSLGLGAGANVLTF. CDR3 DNA sequence: TGTGCCAGCAGCTTAGGTCTCGGGGCAGGGGCCAACGTCCTGACTTTC.

This clonotype has a count of ten or more. V usage is TRBV5-6 and J usage is TRBJ2-6; 12 bases match TRBD1. In germline, CDR1 is SGHDT, CDR2 YYEEEE. The V and J ends lost 4 bases and 4 bases, in that order; junction bases with no gene match: 6. CDR3 length: 17 amino acids. The CDR3 DNA is TGTGCCAGCAGCCGGGGACAGGGGGCGGCCGGGGCCAACGTCCTGACTTTC. Its protein product is CASSRGQGAAGANVLTF.

The CDR3 nucleotides read TGTGCCAGCAGCGCACTTGGACTAGCAAGTGAGCAGTTCTTC. Its protein is CASSALGLASEQFF. The J gene is TRBJ2-1, the V gene TRBV9, with 8 bases identical to TRBD2. The CDR3 contains 14 residues. V lost 3 bases to trimming and J lost 9 bases; unmatched junction nucleotides: 8. The germline CDR1 and CDR2 sequences are SGDLS and YYNGEE.

This clonotype was seen ten or more times. V and J are TRBV10-3 and TRBJ2-5; 8 positions match TRBD2. The CDR3 is made up of 16 amino acids. J was trimmed by 3 bases and V by 4 bases; bases with no gene match: 10. Germline assignment: CDR1 ENHRY and CDR2 SYGVKD. CDR3 loop: CAISGRGSGREETQYF. The CDR3 coding sequence is TGTGCCATCAGTGGGCGCGGCAGCGGGAGAGAAGAGACCCAGTACTTC.

This clonotype appeared many times. The chain combines TRBV3-1 with TRBJ1-2; no firm D call. The CDR3 covers 12 residues. Per the germline V gene, CDR1 is LGHDT and CDR2 is YNNKEL (reference sequence). The V end was cut by 4 bases, the J end by 9 bases, with 12 bases between. CDR3 region: CASSLQELSYTF. CDR3 nucleotides: TGTGCCAGCAGCCTCCAGGAGCTGAGCTACACCTTC. The variable domain in full, with the rest retrieved from reference TRBV3-1 and TRBJ1-2, is DTAVSQTPKYLVTQMGNDKSIKCEQNLGHDTMYWYKQDSKKFLKIMFSYNNKELIINETVPNRFSPKSPDKAHLNLHINSLELGDSAVYFCASSLQELSYTFGSGTRLTVV.

This chain connects TRBV10-3 to TRBJ2-1; D ambiguous. CDR1 is ENHRY, CDR2 SYGVKD, per germline. The CDR3 has 11 residues. V lost 11 bases and J lost 7, with 12 bases in between. CDR3 DNA: TGTGCCTCCACCATGGGGAATGAGCAGTTCTTC. It is translated as CASTMGNEQFF.